Listed below are T cell receptor beta chains from one sample, sequenced in a study of blood T cell repertoires in COVID-19. TCRdb's copy holds only in-frame clones and misses some; the assay was immunoSEQ multiplex PCR. The sample lists 130,000 to 150,000 clones, roughly 79% occurring once. Sample: peripheral blood. The source is a human donor with acute or convalescent COVID-19. The donor label of this sample is uncertain. Both conserved end residues are part of each CDR3. D genes are given only for firm matches. Rows give clone size only sometimes, using once, few, many, or a class for an expanded clone.

once,TRBJ1-1,TRBV6-1,-,TGTGCCAGCAGTGACAGGAAGACTGAAGCTTTCTTT,CASSDRKTEAFF
-,TRBJ1-2,TRBV6-6,-,TGTGCCAGCAGTTACTCGCTATCTAACTATGGCTACACCTTC,CASSYSLSNYGYTF
-,TRBJ2-1,TRBV3-1/TRBV3-2,TRBD2,TGTGCCAGCAGCCACATTACTAGCGGGGCCTACAATGAGCAGTTCTTC,CASSHITSGAYNEQFF
-,TRBJ2-1,TRBV6-5,-,TGTGCCAGCAGTCCCCTGGGGGCCCCCGGGGATGAGCAGTTCTTC,CASSPLGAPGDEQFF
few,TRBJ1-4,TRBV10-1,TRBD1,TGCGCCAGCTCGGCGGGACAGGAGTACGAAAAACTGTTTTTT,CASSAGQEYEKLFF
-,TRBJ1-1,TRBV3-1/TRBV3-2,-,TGTGCCAGCAGACAAGGGACAACTGAAGCTTTCTTT,CASRQGTTEAFF
-,TRBJ1-4,TRBV7-6,-,TGTGCCAGCAGACCCACAGGGCTGGGTAATGAAAAACTGTTTTTT,CASRPTGLGNEKLFF
-,TRBJ1-5,TRBV12-3/TRBV12-4,TRBD1,TGTGCCAGCAGTTCACAGGGGGATCAGCCCCAGCATTTT,CASSSQGDQPQHF
-,TRBJ2-2,TRBV27,TRBD2,TGTGCCATTACACTACGGGGGGGCACCGGGGAGCTGTTTTTT,CAITLRGGTGELFF
-,TRBJ2-1,TRBV5-1,-,TGCGCCAGCAGCGATCCCCAGAACGCCTACAATGAGCAGTTCTTC,CASSDPQNAYNEQFF
-,TRBJ1-2,TRBV6-4,TRBD1,TGTGCCAGCAGTGACTCTATTACAGGGGGCATCTATGGCTACACCTTC,CASSDSITGGIYGYTF
few,TRBJ2-2,TRBV7-9,-,TGTGCCAGCAGCTTAAGCGTAGCGAACACCGGGGAGCTGTTTTTT,CASSLSVANTGELFF
-,TRBJ1-6,TRBV9,TRBD1,TGTGCCAGCAGTAGGACAGGGGAAAGCTGGCGTTCACCCCTCCACTTT,CASSRTGESWRSPLHF
-,TRBJ1-2,TRBV20-1,-,TGCATTACGCCGACGGGTGGCTACACCTTC,CITPTGGYTF
-,TRBJ1-5,TRBV9,-,TGTGCCAGCAGAGGCGGTTGGAATCAGCCCCAGCATTTT,CASRGGWNQPQHF
-,TRBJ1-5,TRBV11-2,-,TGTGCCAGCAGCTCCGACACCACTAGCAATCAGCCCCAGCATTTT,CASSSDTTSNQPQHF
-,TRBJ1-3,TRBV19,-,TGTGCCAGTAGTCCACAGGGTCTACGAGGAAACACCATATATTTT,CASSPQGLRGNTIYF
few,TRBJ1-5,TRBV6-5,TRBD1,TGTGCCAGCAGTTCACGGGACAGGGGCCGGAATCAGCCCCAGCATTTT,CASSSRDRGRNQPQHF
few,TRBJ2-2,TRBV24-1,TRBD1,TGTGCCACCAGCCGGACAGGGGGAGCCGGGGAGCTGTTTTTT,CATSRTGGAGELFF
-,TRBJ1-1,TRBV7-2,TRBD1,TGTGCCAGCACCCTAGGGGGCCCGAACACTGAAGCTTTCTTT,CASTLGGPNTEAFF
-,TRBJ1-2,TRBV10-3,-,TGTGCCTATCAAGGAGGGAGCGGGTTATATGGCTACACCTTC,CAYQGGSGLYGYTF
-,TRBJ2-3,TRBV5-6,-,TGTGCCAGCAGCTTGGTCGGGTACGGGGCAGATACGCAGTATTTT,CASSLVGYGADTQYF
-,TRBJ2-2,TRBV2,TRBD2,TGTGCCAGGATGGGGCTAGCGGGGGGATCCGGGGAGCTGTTTTTT,CARMGLAGGSGELFF
-,TRBJ2-2,TRBV10-1,-,TGCGCCAGCTCTATAGGGGCCGGCGGGGAGCTGTTTTTT,CASSIGAGGELFF
-,TRBJ2-5,TRBV5-8,-,TGTGCCAGCAGCTTGGAGCCAGAGACCCAGTACTTC,CASSLEPETQYF
-,TRBJ1-5,TRBV6-9,TRBD1,TGTGCCAGCAGTTATACAGGGGCCCTTGACAATCAGCCCCAGCATTTT,CASSYTGALDNQPQHF
-,TRBJ2-1,TRBV27,TRBD1,TGTGCCAGCAGTTCCCTCGGGACAGCCATGTACAATGAGCAGTTCTTC,CASSSLGTAMYNEQFF
-,TRBJ2-1,TRBV5-1,TRBD1,TGCGCCAGCAAGGGGGCCAATGAGCAGTTCTTC,CASKGANEQFF
many,TRBJ2-7,TRBV18,-,TGTGCCAGCTCACCCTCAGTCTCCTACGAGCAGTACTTC,CASSPSVSYEQYF
-,TRBJ1-4,TRBV19,-,TGTGCCAGTACGGGGGAAAGGACGGATTTTCGGGAAAAACTGTTTTTT,CASTGERTDFREKLFF
many,TRBJ2-2,TRBV6-6,-,TGTGCCAGCAGTTACCTTCGGTGGACCGGGGAGCTGTTTTTT,CASSYLRWTGELFF
-,TRBJ2-1,TRBV6-5,-,TGTGCCAGCAGTTACTCGATAGTCCGGGACAATGAGCAGTTCTTC,CASSYSIVRDNEQFF
few,TRBJ2-2,TRBV10-3,-,TGTGCCATCAGTGAGTCCCCAGGTTCGAACACCGGGGAGCTGTTTTTT,CAISESPGSNTGELFF